The source of this T cell receptor (beta chain) is a study of blood T cell repertoires in COVID-19 (dated by TCRdb to about 2020). For the study in its entirety: Samples covering the acute and convalescent phases of COVID-19 were provided by collaborators in the United States, Italy and Spain. Subjects who had been exposed to COVID-19, were actively infected with it, or had recovered from it provided the deeply sampled blood TCRbeta repertoires that made up the dataset. The samples were drawn from two sources: the first 160 participants of the ongoing ImmuneRACE study, and fewer than 1,500 subjects contributed by 6 global collaborators. Sample metadata almost always included a de-identified subject ID, COVID-19 status, age in years and sex. The material from the prospective study consisted of cDNA or gDNA derived from T cells, B-cell-depleted T cells, or PBMCs. A freely available public database, intended as a resource for researchers studying the immune response to SARS-CoV-2, is where the repertoires were released. HLA class I and class II types, where available, came from metadata supplied by the sample provider rather than from assay-based typing.

Whole blood was collected in K2EDTA tubes by collaborating institutions according to the institutions' own protocols. Collaborator samples were shipped for TCRbeta analysis as frozen whole blood, isolated PBMCs, or DNA extracted from either sample type. On the study overall, not on this receptor specifically: The amount of clinical and demographic metadata varied by source and participant and was provided uncurated.

The immunoSEQ Assay, a bias-controlled multiplex PCR, was used to amplify TCRbeta CDR3 regions from genomic DNA. Processing in the source paper ran as follows. The number of nucleated cells in each sample was estimated by amplification of reference gene primers within the assay. To quantify the absolute abundance of each unique TCRbeta CDR3 rearrangement, sequence reads were collapsed and filtered. Productive Simpson clonality was computed per sample as the square root of Simpson's diversity index over productive rearrangements. TCRdb took this table from immuneACCESS and kept in-frame rearrangements with V and J called. Such tables lack part of the clones; where checked against another copy, unresolved V genes explain under half of the gap, and the rest is unexplained. The V and J calls and clone size come from that table; D and trimming were worked out from the DNA. The sample table holds roughly 120,000 clones, of which approximately 90% were seen once. Clones ranked in the top ten supply approximately 1% of the sample.

The CDR3 spans 15 residues, from the cysteine through the phenylalanine. The retained sequence is limited to the CDR3, 45 bases, with the frame set at the first base. Per the germline V gene, MNHEY is the CDR1 and SVGEGT is the CDR2. Here V drops 5 bases and J drops 3 bases, and the junction holds 5 bases not matched to any gene. Notes on this clone: It has no known antigen specificity. No base-level quality is on record; no much larger clone is a single base apart.

The TCR sequence derives from a human donor in a cohort sampled during active COVID-19. The chain links TRBV6-2 or TRBV6-3 with TRBJ2-2, with 8 bases aligning to TRBD1. Sequencing was performed on peripheral blood. The nucleotide sequence is TGTGCCAGCAGTGACGGACAGGGATACACCGGGGAGCTGTTTTTT. Translated, it gives CASSDGQGYTGELFF.